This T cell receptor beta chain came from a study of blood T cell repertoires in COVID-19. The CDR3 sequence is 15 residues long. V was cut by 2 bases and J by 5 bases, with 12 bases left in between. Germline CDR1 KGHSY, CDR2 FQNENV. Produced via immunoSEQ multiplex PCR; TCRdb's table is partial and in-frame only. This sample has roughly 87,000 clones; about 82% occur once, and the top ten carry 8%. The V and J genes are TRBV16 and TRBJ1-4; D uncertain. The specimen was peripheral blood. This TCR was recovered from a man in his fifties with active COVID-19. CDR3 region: CASSQMGVMNEKLFF. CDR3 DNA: TGTGCCAGCAGCCAAATGGGCGTTATGAATGAAAAACTGTTTTTT.